A single sample gave rise to the 13 T cell receptor beta chains below, sequenced in a study of T cell responses to AZD1222 COVID-19 vaccine. Data came from immunoSEQ multiplex PCR; TCRdb stores just in-frame clones and leaves some out. The table records about 84,000 clones, 80% to 90% of them present only once. The specimen was peripheral blood, collected 28 days after the second AZD1222 dose. The receptor set was obtained from an adult who received the AZD1222 COVID-19 vaccine.

V is TRBV11-2 and J is TRBJ2-2; TRBD1 might be the D (5 bases). The V and J ends lost 1 base and 1 base respectively, with 7 bases between them. Germline assignment: CDR1 SGHAT and CDR2 FQNNGV. The CDR3 is 15 residues long. DNA of the CDR3: TGTGCCAGCAGCTTAGGCACAGGGAACACCGGGGAGCTGTTTTTT. Protein: CASSLGTGNTGELFF.

This clone was found a few times. Additional DNA sequences in this sample encode the identical CDR3. The J gene is TRBJ1-1, the V gene TRBV28; D gene unclear. The CDR3 spans 13 residues. The germline gives CDR1 MDHEN, CDR2 SYDVKM. The V end was cut by 3 bases, the J end by 1 base, with 6 bases between. The CDR3 bases are TGTGCCAGCAGTTTTCCTGGGAACACTGAAGCTTTCTTT. It codes for CASSFPGNTEAFF.

The V gene is TRBV10-3, the J gene TRBJ2-5; the match to TRBD2 covers 12 bases. The CDR3 runs to 19 residues. V shed 0 bases and J 4 bases; nucleotides not matched to a gene: 12. CDR1 ENHRY and CDR2 SYGVKD come from the germline V gene. The CDR3 DNA sequence: TGTGCCATCAGTGAGTCGATTCCTAGCGGGAGGGCCCGGGGAGAGACCCAGTACTTC. This translates into CAISESIPSGRARGETQYF.

This chain uses TRBV14 with TRBJ1-1; D remains ambiguous. Germline V lookup: CDR1 SGHDN, CDR2 FVKESK. The ends were cut back, 6 bases at V and 2 bases at J, with 16 bases in the middle. The CDR3 runs to 15 residues. CDR3 sequence: CASSTQAQVNTEAFF. The DNA for the CDR3 is TGTGCCAGCAGTACTCAGGCTCAGGTTAACACTGAAGCTTTCTTT.

V usage is TRBV5-6 and J usage is TRBJ2-1; 16 bases line up with TRBD2. Germline-derived CDR1 and CDR2 are SGHDT and YYEEEE. Germline trimming cut 1 base from V and 7 bases from J; bases unmatched to any gene: 8. CDR3 size: 18 residues. CDR3 DNA sequence: TGTGCCAGCAGCTTGCCCCTCGGGACTAGCGGGGGGGCGAATGAGCAGTTCTTC. Translation gives CASSLPLGTSGGANEQFF.

The V gene is TRBV6-5, the J gene TRBJ1-5; 9 bases fit TRBD1. This CDR3 spans 15 amino acids. Trimming cost V 4 bases and J 1 base; bases outside gene matches: 2. Germline CDR1 is MNHEY and CDR2 is SVGAGI. The CDR3, as DNA: TGTGCCAGCAGTTGGGACAGGGCAAGCAATCAGCCCCAGCATTTT. Its translation: CASSWDRASNQPQHF.

V gene TRBV21-1 combines with J gene TRBJ2-1. TRBV21-1 is assigned pseudogene status. This CDR3 is 16 amino acids long. CDR3 bases: TGTGCCAGCAACCTAAGGGCAGCGCCTTTGAGGAATGAGCAGTTCTTC. Encoded protein: CASNLRAAPLRNEQFF.

V usage is TRBV5-1 and J usage is TRBJ2-5, with unresolved D. V lost 4 bases, J lost 3 bases, and 10 bases lay in between. The length of the CDR3 is 13 residues. CDR1 and CDR2 from the germline V gene are SGHRS and YFSETQ. The CDR3 loop reads CASSRDAKETQYF. The CDR3 nucleotides read TGCGCCAGCAGCCGCGACGCGAAAGAGACCCAGTACTTC.

The sample holds a few counts of this clone. V and J are TRBV11-2 and TRBJ1-5, with D possibly TRBD1 on 6 matching bases. The CDR3 sequence is 14 residues long. Trimming removed 1 base at V and 3 bases at J, with 7 bases between. The V gene's germline CDR1 is SGHAT and CDR2 FQNNGV. The CDR3 spells CASSLGTANQPQHF. The CDR3 nucleotides are TGTGCCAGCAGCTTAGGGACAGCCAATCAGCCCCAGCATTTT.

The rearrangement links TRBV19 to TRBJ1-4; D perhaps matches TRBD1 (5 bases). The germline V and J ends were trimmed by 6 bases and 0 bases, with 11 bases remaining between them. Germline values: CDR1 LNHDA, CDR2 SQIVND (reference sequence). The CDR3 contains 15 residues. The CDR3 DNA sequence: TGTGCCAGTAGCCTCGGGGGGGCAACTAATGAAAAACTGTTTTTT. Residues: CASSLGGATNEKLFF.

The rearrangement joins TRBV5-1 to TRBJ2-1, with no clear D. Germline V gene sequence: CDR1 SGHRS, CDR2 YFSETQ. There are 14 residues in the CDR3. Deletions cut 4 bases from V and 6 bases from J, with 14 bases between. CDR3 DNA sequence: TGCGCCAGCAGCGCCTTAACGGCAGGCAATGAGCAGTTCTTC. This codes for CASSALTAGNEQFF.

The chain employs TRBV28 and TRBJ2-7; D is undetermined. Germline V gene data show CDR1 as MDHEN and CDR2 as SYDVKM. The V and J ends lost 2 bases and 2 bases respectively, with 4 bases between them. This CDR3 is 12 amino acids long. CDR3 amino acids: CASSLRAYEQYF. CDR3 DNA: TGTGCCAGCAGTTTAAGAGCCTACGAGCAGTACTTC.

V gene TRBV27 combines with J gene TRBJ1-2; perhaps TRBD1 as D (5 bases). This CDR3 is built from 16 residues. Germline V gene lookup returns CDR1 MNHEY and CDR2 SMNVEV (reference sequence). Trimming removed 4 bases from V and 0 bases from J, with 15 bases in between. CDR3 in amino acids: CASSSLGGRANYGYTF. The CDR3 region has the DNA TGTGCCAGCAGTTCTCTCGGGGGGAGGGCTAACTATGGCTACACCTTC.